The T cell receptor (beta chain) described here comes from a study of CD8 T cells in ankylosing spondylitis. TCRdb passed the 5' RACE reads through MiXCR, listing each CDR3 protein once. The data contain about 340,000 distinct CDR3 sequences, around 15% of them singletons. The CDR3 contains 12 residues. V lost 2 bases to trimming and J lost 6 bases, with 7 bases between them. Per germline, CDR1 DFQATT and CDR2 SNEGSKA (reference sequence). This TCR was sampled from a male donor with ankylosing spondylitis or in good health (not recorded which). The sample taken for sequencing was blood, either unsorted or a sorted T cell fraction (not recorded which). V usage is TRBV20-1 and J usage is TRBJ1-4; D is unclear. CDR3 loop: CSARPWDEKLFF. The CDR3 DNA reads TGCAGTGCTAGACCCTGGGATGAAAAACTGTTTTTT.